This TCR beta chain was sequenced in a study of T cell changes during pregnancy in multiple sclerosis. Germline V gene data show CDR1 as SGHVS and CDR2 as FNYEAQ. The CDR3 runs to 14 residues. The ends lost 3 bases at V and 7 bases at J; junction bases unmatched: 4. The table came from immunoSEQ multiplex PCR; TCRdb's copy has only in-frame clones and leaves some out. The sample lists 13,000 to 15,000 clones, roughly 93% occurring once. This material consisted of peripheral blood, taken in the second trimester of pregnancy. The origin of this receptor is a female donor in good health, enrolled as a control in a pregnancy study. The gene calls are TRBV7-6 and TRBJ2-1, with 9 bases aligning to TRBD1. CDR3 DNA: TGTGCCAGCAGCTTGGCAGACAGGGGGAATGAGCAGTTCTTC. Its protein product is CASSLADRGNEQFF.